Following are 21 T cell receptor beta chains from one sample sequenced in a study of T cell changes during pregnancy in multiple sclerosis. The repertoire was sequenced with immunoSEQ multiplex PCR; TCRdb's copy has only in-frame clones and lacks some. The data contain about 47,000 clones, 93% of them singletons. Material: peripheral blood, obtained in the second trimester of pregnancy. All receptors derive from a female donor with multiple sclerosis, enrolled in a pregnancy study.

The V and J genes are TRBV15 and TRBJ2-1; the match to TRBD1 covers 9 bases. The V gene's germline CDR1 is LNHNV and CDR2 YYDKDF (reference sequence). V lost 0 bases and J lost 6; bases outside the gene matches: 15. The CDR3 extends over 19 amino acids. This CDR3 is CATSREGQGTVRGINEQFF. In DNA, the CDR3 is TGTGCCACCAGCAGAGAGGGACAGGGTACTGTGCGGGGTATCAATGAGCAGTTCTTC.

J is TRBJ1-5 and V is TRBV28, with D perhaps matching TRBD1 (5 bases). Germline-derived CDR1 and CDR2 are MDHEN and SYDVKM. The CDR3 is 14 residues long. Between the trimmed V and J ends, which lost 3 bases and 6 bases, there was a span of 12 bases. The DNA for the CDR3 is TGTGCCAGCAGTTTGCCACAGGTGGGTCAGCCCCAGCATTTT. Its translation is CASSLPQVGQPQHF.

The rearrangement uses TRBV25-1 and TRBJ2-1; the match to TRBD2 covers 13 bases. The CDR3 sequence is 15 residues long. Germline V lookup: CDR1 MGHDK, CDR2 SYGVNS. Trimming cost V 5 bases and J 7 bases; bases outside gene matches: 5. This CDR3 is CASSTPGLAGNEQFF. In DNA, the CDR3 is TGTGCCAGCAGTACCCCGGGACTAGCGGGAAATGAGCAGTTCTTC.

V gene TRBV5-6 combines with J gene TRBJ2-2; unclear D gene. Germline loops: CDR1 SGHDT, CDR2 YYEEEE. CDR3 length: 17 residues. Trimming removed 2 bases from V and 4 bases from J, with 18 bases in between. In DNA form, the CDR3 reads TGTGCCAGCAGCTTCAGTCGAGGAAGGATCGGCACCGGGGAGCTGTTTTTT. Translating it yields CASSFSRGRIGTGELFF.

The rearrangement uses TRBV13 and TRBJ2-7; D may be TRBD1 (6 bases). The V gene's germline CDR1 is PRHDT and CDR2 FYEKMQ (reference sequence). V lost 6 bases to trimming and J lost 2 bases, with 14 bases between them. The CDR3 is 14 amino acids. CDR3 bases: TGTGCCAGCAGGGAACAGGGTGCAACCTACGAGCAGTACTTC. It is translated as CASREQGATYEQYF.

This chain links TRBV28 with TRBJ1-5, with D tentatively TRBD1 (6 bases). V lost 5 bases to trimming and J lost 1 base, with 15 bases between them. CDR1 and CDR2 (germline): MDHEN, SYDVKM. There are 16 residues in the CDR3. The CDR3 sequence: CASSLHGGLSNQPQHF. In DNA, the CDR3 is TGTGCCAGCAGTCTACATGGGGGCCTAAGCAATCAGCCCCAGCATTTT.

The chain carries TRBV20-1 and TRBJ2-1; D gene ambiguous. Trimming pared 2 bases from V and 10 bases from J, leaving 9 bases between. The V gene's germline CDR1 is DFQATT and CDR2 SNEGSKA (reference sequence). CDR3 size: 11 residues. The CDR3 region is CSARTYEEQFF. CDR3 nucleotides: TGCAGTGCTAGAACCTACGAGGAGCAGTTCTTC.

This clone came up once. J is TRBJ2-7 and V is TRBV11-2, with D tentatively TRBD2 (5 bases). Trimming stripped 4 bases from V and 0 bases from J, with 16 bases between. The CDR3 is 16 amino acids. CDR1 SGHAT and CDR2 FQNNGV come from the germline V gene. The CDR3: CASSSVDLSSSYEQYF. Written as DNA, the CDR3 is TGTGCCAGCAGCTCCGTGGACTTATCAAGCTCCTACGAGCAGTACTTC.

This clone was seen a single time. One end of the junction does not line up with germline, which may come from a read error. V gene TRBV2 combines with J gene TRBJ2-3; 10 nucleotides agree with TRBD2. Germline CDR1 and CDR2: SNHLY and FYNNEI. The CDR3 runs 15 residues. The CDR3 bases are TGTGCCAGCAGCGAAGCGGGAGGGAGCACAGATACGCAGTATTTT. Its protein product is CASSEAGGSTDTQYF.

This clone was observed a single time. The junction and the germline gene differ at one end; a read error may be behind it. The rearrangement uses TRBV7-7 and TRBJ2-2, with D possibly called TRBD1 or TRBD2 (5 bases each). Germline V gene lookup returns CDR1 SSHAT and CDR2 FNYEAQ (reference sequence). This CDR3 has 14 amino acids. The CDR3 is CASSLEGFTGELFF. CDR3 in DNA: TGTGCTAGCAGCTTAGAGGGGTTCACCGGGGAGCTGTTTTTT.

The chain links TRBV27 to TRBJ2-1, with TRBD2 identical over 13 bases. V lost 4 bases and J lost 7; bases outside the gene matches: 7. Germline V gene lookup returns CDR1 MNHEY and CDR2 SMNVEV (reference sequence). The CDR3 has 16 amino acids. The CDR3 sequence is CASSSSTSGRLNEQFF. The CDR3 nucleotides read TGTGCCAGCAGTTCCTCGACTAGCGGGAGGTTGAATGAGCAGTTCTTC.

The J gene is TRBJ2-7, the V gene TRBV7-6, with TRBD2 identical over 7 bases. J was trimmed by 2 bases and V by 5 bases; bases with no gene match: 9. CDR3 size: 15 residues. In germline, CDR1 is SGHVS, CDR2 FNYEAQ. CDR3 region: CASSQYGGGAYEQYF. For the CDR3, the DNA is TGTGCCAGCAGCCAATATGGGGGGGGAGCCTACGAGCAGTACTTC. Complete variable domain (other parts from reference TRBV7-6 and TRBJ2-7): GAGVSQSPRYKVTKRGQDVALRCDPISGHVSLYWYRQALGQGPEFLTYFNYEAQQDKSGLPNDRFSAERPEGSISTLTIQRTEQRDSAMYRCASSQYGGGAYEQYFGPGTRLTVT.

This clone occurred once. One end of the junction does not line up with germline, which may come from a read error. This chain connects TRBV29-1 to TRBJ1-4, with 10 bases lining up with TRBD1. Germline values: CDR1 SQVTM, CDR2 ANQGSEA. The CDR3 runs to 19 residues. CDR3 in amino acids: CSLEIPGQGPFATNEKLFF. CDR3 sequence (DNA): TGCAGCCTTGAAATACCGGGACAGGGGCCTTTTGCAACTAATGAAAAACTGTTTTTT.

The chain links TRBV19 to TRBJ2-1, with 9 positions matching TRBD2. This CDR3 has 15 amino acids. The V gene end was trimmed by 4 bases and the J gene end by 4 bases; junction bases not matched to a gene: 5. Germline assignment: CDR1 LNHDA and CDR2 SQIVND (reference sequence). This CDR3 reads CASSTLAGSYNEQFF. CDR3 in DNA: TGTGCCAGTAGTACCCTAGCGGGGTCTTACAATGAGCAGTTCTTC.

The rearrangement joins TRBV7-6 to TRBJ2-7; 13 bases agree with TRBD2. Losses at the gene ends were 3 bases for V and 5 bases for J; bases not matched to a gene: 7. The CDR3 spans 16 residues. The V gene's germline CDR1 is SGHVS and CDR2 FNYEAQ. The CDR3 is CASSFRTSGSGDEQYF. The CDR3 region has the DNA TGTGCCAGCAGCTTCCGGACTAGCGGGAGTGGTGACGAGCAGTACTTC.

DNA of the CDR3: TGCGCCAGCAGCCAGAGTTCGGACAGGGGAAGCGAGACCCAGTACTTC. Its translation: CASSQSSDRGSETQYF. The chain employs TRBV4-1 and TRBJ2-5; 9 bases map to TRBD1. With 3 bases clipped from V and 5 bases from J, the junction kept 10 bases outside the gene matches. CDR1 MGHRA and CDR2 YSYEKL come from the germline V gene. This CDR3 is 16 amino acids long.

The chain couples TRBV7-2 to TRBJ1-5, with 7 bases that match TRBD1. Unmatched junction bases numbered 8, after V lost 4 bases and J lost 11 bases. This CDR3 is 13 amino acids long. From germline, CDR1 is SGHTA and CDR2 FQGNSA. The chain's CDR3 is CASSSAGGQTQHF. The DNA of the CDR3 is TGTGCCAGCAGCTCGGCAGGGGGTCAAACCCAGCATTTT.

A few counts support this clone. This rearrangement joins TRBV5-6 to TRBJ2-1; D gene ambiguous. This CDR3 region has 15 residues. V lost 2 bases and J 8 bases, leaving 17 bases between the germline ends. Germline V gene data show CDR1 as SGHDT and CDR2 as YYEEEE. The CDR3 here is CASSFFIGPTDEQFF. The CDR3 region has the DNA TGTGCCAGCAGCTTTTTTATTGGGCCCACAGATGAGCAGTTCTTC.

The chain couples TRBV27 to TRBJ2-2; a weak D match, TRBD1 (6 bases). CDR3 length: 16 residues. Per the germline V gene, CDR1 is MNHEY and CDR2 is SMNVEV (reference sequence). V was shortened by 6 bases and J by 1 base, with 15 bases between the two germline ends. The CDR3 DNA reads TGTGCCAGCAGCACGACCGGGACACTGAACACCGGGGAGCTGTTTTTT. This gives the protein CASSTTGTLNTGELFF.

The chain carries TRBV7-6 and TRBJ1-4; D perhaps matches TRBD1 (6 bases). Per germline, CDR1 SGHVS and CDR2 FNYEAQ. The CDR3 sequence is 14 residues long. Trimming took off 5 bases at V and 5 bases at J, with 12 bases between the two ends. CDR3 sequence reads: CASSLDSPNEKLFF. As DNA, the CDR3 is TGTGCCAGCAGCCTGGACAGCCCGAATGAAAAACTGTTTTTT. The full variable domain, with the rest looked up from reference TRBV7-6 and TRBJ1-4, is GAGVSQSPRYKVTKRGQDVALRCDPISGHVSLYWYRQALGQGPEFLTYFNYEAQQDKSGLPNDRFSAERPEGSISTLTIQRTEQRDSAMYRCASSLDSPNEKLFFGSGTQLSVL.

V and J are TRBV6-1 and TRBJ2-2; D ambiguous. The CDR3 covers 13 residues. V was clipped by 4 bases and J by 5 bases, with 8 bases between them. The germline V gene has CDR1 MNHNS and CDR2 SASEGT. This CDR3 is CASSAPHTGELFF. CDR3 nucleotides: TGTGCCAGCAGTGCACCACATACCGGGGAGCTGTTTTTT.